The present entry profiles one TCR beta chain with its context. Its specificity is not known. The trim removed 3 bases at V and 3 bases at J, leaving 6 bases unmatched. Germline CDR1 ENHRY, CDR2 SYGVKD. The CDR3 length is 15 residues. This entry comes from a study of T cell repertoires in ileal Crohn's disease. Overall study context: 30% to 40% were active smokers at surgery; median disease duration was roughly eight years. Study-wide results and caveats: Active smokers at surgery had more clonal expansions than non-smokers. Clonality above 26.8% at surgery always came with endoscopic recurrence. Mucosal expansions were suggested to be mainly CD8 T cells.

Assay used: immunoSEQ multiplex PCR; TCRdb lists only in-frame clones, some missing. Of approximately 4,900 clones in the sample, around 83% were seen once. This clonotype originated in an adult with Crohn's disease. The material sequenced was ileal tissue. This chain links TRBV10-3 with TRBJ2-7, with TRBD1 matching over 9 bases. The chain's CDR3 is CAISERDRDIYEQYF. The CDR3 DNA reads as TGTGCCATCAGTGAAAGGGACAGGGATATCTACGAGCAGTACTTC.